The 19 T cell receptor beta chains in this list originate from one sample, sequenced in a study of response to subunit inactivated influenza vaccine (dated by TCRdb to the late 2010s). The library came from RT-PCR. TCRdb records Illumina HiSeq 2500 as the sequencer. The raw public data were reprocessed by TCRdb itself: fastp quality trimming at Q25, MiXCR clonotype calling, in-frame beta chains only. Rows merge per CDR3 protein into single entries with the most common DNA and genes. The sample table records some 480,000 distinct CDR3 sequences; approximately 11% of these occur just once. Approximately 12% of the sample is held by the ten biggest clonotypes. Taken with the paper, the label for time point translates to: 45 to 50 days after influenza vaccine administration. Here the sequenced sample was PBMCs from blood, taken around seven weeks after vaccination. The source of these receptors is a man aged 50 to 59 who received an inactivated influenza vaccine. Donor details come from another sample of the same person, matched by shared clones.

This clonotype was found a few times. The V call is TRBV6-2 or TRBV6-3, the J call TRBJ1-2; the D gene is possibly TRBD1 (6 bases). Germline CDR1 is MNHEY and CDR2 is SVGEGT. The CDR3 extends over 14 amino acids. Trimming cost V 6 bases and J 5 bases, with 16 bases left between them. The CDR3 loop is CASRSGTFGYGYTF. The CDR3, as DNA: TGTGCCAGCAGATCCGGGACATTCGGATATGGCTACACCTTC.

This clonotype was observed at least ten times. The chain carries TRBV12-3 or TRBV12-4 and TRBJ2-1; tentative D call: TRBD2 (6 bases). Trimming took 3 bases from V and 8 from J, leaving 14 bases between them. The CDR3 runs to 14 residues. This chain's CDR3 is CASSFVRGEDEQFF. The CDR3 coding sequence is TGTGCCAGCAGTTTCGTCCGAGGGGAGGATGAGCAGTTCTTC.

The chain has TRBV20-1 and TRBJ2-1; no clear D. The CDR3 sequence is 10 residues long. Per germline, CDR1 DFQATT and CDR2 SNEGSKA (reference sequence). V was pared by 7 bases and J by 2 bases, with 3 bases between. The CDR3 loop reads CSGAYNEQFF. The CDR3 DNA is TGCAGTGGCGCCTACAATGAGCAGTTCTTC.

This rearrangement joins TRBV10-2 to TRBJ2-7, with 11 bases aligning to TRBD1. This CDR3 is 16 amino acids long. The V gene's germline CDR1 is WSHSY and CDR2 SAAADI. Losses at the gene ends were 5 bases for V and 9 bases for J; bases not matched to a gene: 15. The CDR3 loop is CASSNTPGTGGKGQYF. The CDR3 DNA reads TGCGCCAGCAGTAATACTCCCGGGACAGGGGGGAAAGGGCAGTACTTC.

The chain is built from TRBV30 and TRBJ2-3, with 7 nucleotides matching TRBD1. The CDR3 loop spans 15 amino acids. Germline-derived CDR1 and CDR2 are GTSNPN and SVGIG (reference sequence). Unmatched junction bases numbered 4, after V lost 0 bases and J lost 1 base. The CDR3: CAWSVRGGRTDTQYF. As DNA, the CDR3 is TGTGCCTGGAGTGTACGAGGGGGCCGCACAGATACGCAGTATTTT.

A few counts support this clonotype. The CDR3 sequence is CASSLGAGWDQPQHF. The CDR3 region has the DNA TGTGCCAGCAGTTTAGGGGCAGGGTGGGATCAGCCCCAGCATTTT. The rearrangement links TRBV28 to TRBJ1-5; possible D gene TRBD1, 5 bases. Per the germline V gene, CDR1 is MDHEN and CDR2 is SYDVKM. V lost 2 bases and J lost 5, with 13 bases in between. The CDR3 extends over 15 amino acids.

The table lists this clonotype with many counts. This sequence joins TRBV20-1 and TRBJ2-7, with TRBD1 identical over 8 bases. The CDR3 is 14 residues long. Germline V gene lookup returns CDR1 DFQATT and CDR2 SNEGSKA (reference sequence). Unmatched junction bases numbered 10, after V lost 5 bases and J lost 4 bases. The CDR3 loop is CSASRTGQNYEQYF. CDR3 bases: TGCAGTGCTTCCCGGACAGGGCAGAATTACGAGCAGTACTTC.

CDR3 region: CASSLSPTRPYNEQFF. The CDR3 DNA is TGCGCCAGCAGCTTATCCCCTACTAGGCCCTACAATGAGCAGTTCTTC. This chain links TRBV5-1 with TRBJ2-1; D may be TRBD2 (5 bases). The germline V and J ends were trimmed by 2 bases and 2 bases, with 14 bases remaining between them. CDR3 length: 16 amino acids. CDR1 SGHRS and CDR2 YFSETQ come from the germline V gene.

This chain connects TRBV3-1 to TRBJ2-5; D is ambiguous. In germline, CDR1 is LGHDT, CDR2 YNNKEL (reference sequence). V was cut by 0 bases and J by 3 bases, with 8 bases left in between. CDR3 size: 14 residues. The CDR3 coding sequence is TGTGCCAGCAGCCAAGATCTACGGGAAGAGACCCAGTACTTC. This codes for CASSQDLREETQYF.

On this clonotype itself: A much larger clone differs from this one at a single base, so this may be a read error. This chain joins TRBV11-2 and TRBJ1-1, with a weak D call TRBD1 (5 bases). The CDR3 is 14 residues long. Trimming took 7 bases from V and 1 from J, leaving 13 bases between them. Germline V CDR1 and CDR2: SGHAT, FQNNGV. The CDR3 sequence: CASNWGVANTEAFF. The CDR3 nucleotides are TGTGCCAGCAACTGGGGGGTGGCGAACACTGAAGCTTTCTTT.

This clonotype was observed a few times. This chain connects TRBV20-1 to TRBJ2-5; the match to TRBD2 covers 7 bases. The CDR3 runs 15 residues. CDR1 is DFQATT, CDR2 SNEGSKA, per germline (reference sequence). Germline trimming cut 4 bases from V and 5 bases from J; bases unmatched to any gene: 13. CDR3 residues: CSATARGSGGETQYF. The CDR3 DNA sequence: TGCAGTGCTACGGCCCGCGGGAGTGGAGGGGAGACCCAGTACTTC.

This clonotype appeared a few times. The chain carries TRBV18 and TRBJ1-4; D is uncertain. Trimming shortened V by 0 bases and J by 5 bases, and 10 bases separated the two germline ends. The CDR3 contains 15 residues. Germline assignment: CDR1 KGHSH and CDR2 LQKENI. The CDR3 region is CASSPPAGSNEKLFF. DNA of the CDR3: TGTGCCAGCTCACCACCCGCGGGGTCCAATGAAAAACTGTTTTTT.

The chain uses TRBV29-1 and TRBJ2-2; 11 bases agree with TRBD1. V dropped 7 bases and J dropped 7; count of bases not matched to a gene: 8. The CDR3 spans 14 residues. Germline-derived CDR1 and CDR2 are SQVTM and ANQGSEA. The DNA of the CDR3 is TGCAGCGCCGGTGGACAGGGGGCGAACGGGGAGCTGTTTTTT. It yields the protein CSAGGQGANGELFF.

A remark on this clonotype: Its ends do not fully match the called genes, so a read error is possible. The gene calls are TRBV7-8 and TRBJ2-7, with 8 nucleotides matching TRBD2. This CDR3 is 14 amino acids long. Germline V CDR1 and CDR2: SGHVS, FQNEAQ. Here the CDR3 reads CASSLAGLVGGRDF. In DNA, the CDR3 is TGTGCCAGCAGCTTAGCGGGACTAGTCGGCGGCCGAGACTTC.

This clonotype came up a few times. This chain uses TRBV10-3 with TRBJ2-7; D perhaps matches TRBD1 (6 bases). The length of the CDR3 is 15 residues. Germline V gene lookup returns CDR1 ENHRY and CDR2 SYGVKD. Trimming pared 2 bases from V and 5 bases from J, leaving 16 bases between. CDR3 nucleotide sequence: TGTGCCATCAGTGAGGACAGGCACAAGGACGACGAGCAGTACTTC. It codes for CAISEDRHKDDEQYF.

V is TRBV3-1 and J is TRBJ2-3; D may correspond to TRBD1 or TRBD2 (5 bases each). Germline V gene data show CDR1 as LGHDT and CDR2 as YNNKEL (reference sequence). This CDR3 comprises 16 residues. Between the trimmed V and J ends, which lost 5 bases and 2 bases, there was a span of 17 bases. This CDR3 reads CASSGDSGPFTDTQYF. For the CDR3, the DNA is TGTGCCAGCAGCGGAGATTCGGGACCGTTCACAGATACGCAGTATTTT.

The table lists this clonotype with many counts. V and J are TRBV20-1 and TRBJ2-3; TRBD2 matches at 9 bases. CDR1 and CDR2 (germline): DFQATT, SNEGSKA (reference sequence). Trimming at V came to 8 bases and at J to 3 bases, leaving 15 bases not matched to a gene. The CDR3 runs 16 residues. The CDR3: CSSRLPGLARTDTQYF. The CDR3 DNA is TGCAGTAGCAGACTTCCGGGACTAGCACGGACAGATACGCAGTATTTT.

This clonotype was seen many times. The chain joins TRBV6-5 to TRBJ2-1; D uncertain. Per germline, CDR1 MNHEY and CDR2 SVGAGI. With 4 bases removed from V and 11 bases from J, the gap between germline ends came to 15 bases. The CDR3 is made up of 13 amino acids. DNA for the CDR3: TGTGCCAGCAGTTCCGATCCGAGGATAAAGCAGTTCTTC. As protein: CASSSDPRIKQFF.

This clonotype was observed a few times. CDR3 region: CSVLTGSSYEQYF. In DNA, the CDR3 is TGCAGCGTCCTGACAGGGAGCTCCTACGAGCAGTACTTC. V gene TRBV29-1 combines with J gene TRBJ2-7, with 7 bases matching TRBD1. In germline, CDR1 is SQVTM, CDR2 ANQGSEA. Losses at the gene ends were 6 bases for V and 0 bases for J; bases not matched to a gene: 5. The CDR3 length is 13 residues.